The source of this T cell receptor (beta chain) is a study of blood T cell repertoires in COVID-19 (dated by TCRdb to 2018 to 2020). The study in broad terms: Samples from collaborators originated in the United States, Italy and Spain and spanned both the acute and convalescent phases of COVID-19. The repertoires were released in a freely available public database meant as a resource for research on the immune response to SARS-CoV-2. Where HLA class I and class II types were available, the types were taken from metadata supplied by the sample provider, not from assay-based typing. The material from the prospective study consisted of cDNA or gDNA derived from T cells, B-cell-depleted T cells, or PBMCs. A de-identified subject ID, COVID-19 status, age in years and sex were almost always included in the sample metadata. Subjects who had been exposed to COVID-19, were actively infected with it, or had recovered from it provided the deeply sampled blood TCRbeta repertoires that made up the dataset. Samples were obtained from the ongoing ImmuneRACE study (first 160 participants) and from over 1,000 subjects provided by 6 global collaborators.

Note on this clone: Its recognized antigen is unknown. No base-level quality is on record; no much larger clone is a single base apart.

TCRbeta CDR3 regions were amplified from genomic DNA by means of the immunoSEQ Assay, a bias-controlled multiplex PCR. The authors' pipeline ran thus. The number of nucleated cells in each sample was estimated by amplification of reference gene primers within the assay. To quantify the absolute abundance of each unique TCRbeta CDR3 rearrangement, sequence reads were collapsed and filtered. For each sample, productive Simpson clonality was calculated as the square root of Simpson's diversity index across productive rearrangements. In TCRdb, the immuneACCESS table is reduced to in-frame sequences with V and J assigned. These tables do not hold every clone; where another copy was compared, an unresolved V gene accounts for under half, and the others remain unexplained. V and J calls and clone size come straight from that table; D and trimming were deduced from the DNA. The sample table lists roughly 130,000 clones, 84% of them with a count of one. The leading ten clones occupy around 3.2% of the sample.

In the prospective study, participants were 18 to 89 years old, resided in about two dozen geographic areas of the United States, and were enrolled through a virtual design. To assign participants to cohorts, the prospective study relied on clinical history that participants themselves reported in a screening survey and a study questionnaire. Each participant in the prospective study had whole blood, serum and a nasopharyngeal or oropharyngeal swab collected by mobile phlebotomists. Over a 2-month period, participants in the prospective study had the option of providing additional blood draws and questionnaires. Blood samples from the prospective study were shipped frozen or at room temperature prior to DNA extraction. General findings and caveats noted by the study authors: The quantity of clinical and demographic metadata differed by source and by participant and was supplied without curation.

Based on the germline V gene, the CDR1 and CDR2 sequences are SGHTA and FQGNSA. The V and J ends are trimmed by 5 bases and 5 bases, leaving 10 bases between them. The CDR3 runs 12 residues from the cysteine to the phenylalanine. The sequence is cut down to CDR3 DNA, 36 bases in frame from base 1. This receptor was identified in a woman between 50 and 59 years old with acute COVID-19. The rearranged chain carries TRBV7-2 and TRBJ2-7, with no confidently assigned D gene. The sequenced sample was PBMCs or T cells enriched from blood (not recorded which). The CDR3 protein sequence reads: CASSPPKNEQYF. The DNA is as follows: TGTGCCAGCAGCCCCCCCAAAAACGAGCAGTACTTC.